This T cell receptor (beta chain) was recovered during a study of T-cell memory formation after mild COVID-19. MiXCR was run by TCRdb on the 5' RACE reads, yielding one entry per CDR3 protein. This sample carries fewer than 450,000 distinct CDR3 sequences, roughly 24% of them seen once, and the ten largest clones take roughly 8.7%. As for this clonotype: Its antigen is as yet unknown.

This CDR3 is 16 amino acids long. The J segment lost 1 base and the V segment lost 5 bases, leaving 7 bases of the junction unmatched. Germline assignment: CDR1 LNHNV and CDR2 YYDKDF (reference sequence). Broader study findings: Of the contracting clones, CD4+ ones lay mainly in CM and EM, and CD8+ ones in EMRA.

The rearrangement uses TRBV15 and TRBJ2-5; 10 nucleotides match TRBD1. This receptor was taken from an adult woman who had mild COVID-19 (a few samples of this study predate the infection). Cell type and time point are not known. The sequenced sample was PBMCs or a T cell subset sorted from them (not recorded which). CDR3 residues: CATSRRDRGFQETQYF. CDR3 DNA: TGTGCCACCAGCCGCCGGGACAGGGGATTCCAAGAGACCCAGTACTTC.